This T cell receptor (beta chain) is from a study of technical replicates of blood from a few donors. V gave up 3 bases and J gave up 10 bases; unmatched junction bases: 12. Germline V lookup: CDR1 MNHEY, CDR2 SMNVEV (reference sequence). This CDR3 contains 15 residues. Sequencing used immunoSEQ multiplex PCR; TCRdb keeps in-frame clones, though not all of them. The table includes tens of thousands of clones, 87% detected once. The source of this sequence is a human donor in good health. Some clones in this sample may be carry-over from other donors' samples. The gene calls are TRBV27 and TRBJ2-1, with TRBD2 matching 7 bases. Sequenced sample: PBMCs. CDR3 in DNA: TGTGCCAGCAGTTTTAGAGGACTAGGGCTTTGGGAGCAGTTCTTC. Translation gives CASSFRGLGLWEQFF.